What follows are 8 T cell receptor beta chains derived from one specimen sequenced in a study of spatial heterogeneity in lung cancer. Time point here: sample taken at primary tumor resection. Sequencing covered unsorted whole RNA taken from tumor, nontumor lung or frozen PBMC. TCRdb passed the 5' RACE reads through MiXCR, listing each CDR3 protein once. Of several thousand distinct CDR3 sequences detected, 3.9% appear once; the ten largest clones hold roughly 25%. Sequences were derived from normal lung tissue next to the tumor, sampled at surgery. The receptor source for this set is a female donor with early-stage non-small cell lung cancer.

This clonotype was observed at least ten times. The library was prepared for alpha chains; this beta chain is a stray read, so its frequency means little. The rearrangement links TRBV6-6 to TRBJ1-5; weak D call: TRBD1 (5 bases). This CDR3 region has 16 residues. Between the trimmed V and J ends, which lost 6 bases and 1 base, there was a span of 16 bases. Germline CDR1 reads MNHNY; CDR2 reads SVGAGI (reference sequence). In nucleotides, the CDR3 is TGTGCCAGCAGCTGGGGGGGGGTTACGAGCAATCAGCCCCAGCATTTT. Translating gives CASSWGGVTSNQPQHF.

This clonotype is medium-sized in the sample. This beta chain turned up in a library designed for alpha chains; as an off-target read, its abundance says little. The chain is built from TRBV20-1 and TRBJ1-1; unclear D gene. Germline values: CDR1 DFQATT, CDR2 SNEGSKA (reference sequence). Trimming removed 1 base from V and 3 bases from J, with 9 bases in between. There are 13 residues in the CDR3. CDR3 in amino acids: CSARVQQYTEAFF. CDR3 nucleotides: TGCAGTGCTAGAGTACAGCAGTACACTGAAGCTTTCTTT.

By sample share, this clonotype is medium-sized (0.01 to 0.1%). As an off-target read in a library built for alpha chains, this beta chain has a frequency of little significance. V usage is TRBV4-3 and J usage is TRBJ2-3; tentatively, D is TRBD2 (5 bases). Germline V gene data show CDR1 as LGHNA and CDR2 as YSLEER. The CDR3 sequence is 14 residues long. Trimming stripped 0 bases from V and 7 bases from J, with 11 bases between. The CDR3 reads CASSQDLAVHTQYF. The CDR3 coding sequence is TGCGCCAGCAGCCAAGATCTAGCAGTACATACGCAGTATTTT.

This clonotype was seen repeatedly, ten times or more. This beta chain lies outside the target of a library built for alpha chains; its clone size means little. The gene calls are TRBV20-1 and TRBJ1-1; the D gene is possibly TRBD1 (6 bases). This CDR3 has 15 residues. Between the trimmed V and J ends, which lost 0 bases and 7 bases, there was a span of 18 bases. Germline V gene data show CDR1 as DFQATT and CDR2 as SNEGSKA (reference sequence). The CDR3 bases are TGCAGTGCTAGAGATCTCAGGGGTTCTTGGGGTGAAGCTTTCTTT. Translated: CSARDLRGSWGEAFF.

This clonotype has a count of ten or more. This beta chain represents an off-target read in a library built for alpha chains; its size is of limited meaning. The chain combines TRBV7-9 with TRBJ2-7, with 8 bases aligning to TRBD1. V was pared by 5 bases and J by 3 bases, with 6 bases of the junction left unmatched. Germline V gives CDR1 SEHNR, CDR2 FQNEAQ (reference sequence). The CDR3 runs to 14 residues. DNA of the CDR3: TGTGCCAGCAGCAAAGGACAGGGCAGCTACGAGCAGTACTTC. Translated: CASSKGQGSYEQYF.

This clonotype was found many times. This beta chain is an off-target read within a library intended for alpha chains, so its frequency means little. The V and J genes are TRBV20-1 and TRBJ1-5, with D perhaps matching TRBD1 (5 bases). This CDR3 has 16 amino acids. Trimming removed 0 bases from V and 1 base from J, with 13 bases in between. The germline V gene has CDR1 DFQATT and CDR2 SNEGSKA (reference sequence). The CDR3 sequence is CSARDHQGGSNQPQHF. In DNA, the CDR3 is TGCAGTGCTAGAGATCATCAGGGAGGGAGCAATCAGCCCCAGCATTTT.

This clonotype is judged medium-sized. The library was prepared for alpha chains; this beta chain is a stray read, so its frequency means little. This chain connects TRBV4-1 to TRBJ2-1; perhaps TRBD2 as D (5 bases). CDR1 and CDR2 from the germline V gene are MGHRA and YSYEKL. This CDR3 contains 15 residues. V dropped 0 bases and J dropped 8 bases, with 14 bases sitting between them. The CDR3 reads CASSQEETTFDEQFF. DNA of the CDR3: TGCGCCAGCAGCCAAGAAGAGACTACCTTTGATGAGCAGTTCTTC.

This clonotype was seen repeatedly, ten times or more. A library prepared for alpha chains yielded this beta chain as an off-target read; its size is of little meaning. The chain recombines TRBV5-4 with TRBJ2-3; D possibly corresponds to TRBD2 (5 bases). V was cut by 6 bases and J by 3 bases, with 17 bases left in between. Germline V CDR1 and CDR2: SGHNT, YYREEE (reference sequence). The CDR3 has 15 residues. The CDR3 sequence: CASKSRARETDTQYF. CDR3 in DNA: TGTGCCAGCAAGTCAAGGGCGAGGGAGACAGATACGCAGTATTTT.